This TCR beta chain was sequenced during a study of prognosis after radiotherapy for stage I lung cancer. About the study: Medically, all non-small cell lung cancer patients were deemed inoperable. The study gave no patient concurrent therapy with stereotactic body radiotherapy. General study results and limits: With medians of approximately 9,100 versus 7,200, unique TCR clone counts fell after stereotactic body radiation therapy.

Ten or more counts support this clonotype. Its antigen is not known. Two-round multiplex PCR on genomic DNA was the method by which TCR beta CDR3 was amplified. The use of primers specific to each TRBV and TRBJ gene characterized first-round PCR. A single record per CDR3 protein comes from TCRdb applying MiXCR to the multiplex PCR reads. The table has tens of thousands of distinct CDR3 sequences, 40% to 50% seen once. With 5 bases removed from V and 0 bases from J, the gap between germline ends came to 7 bases. This CDR3 has 13 residues. Here the sequenced sample was PBMCs, taken before or after stereotactic body radiation therapy (not recorded which). This chain links TRBV12-3 or TRBV12-4 with TRBJ1-1, with a weak D call TRBD1 (5 bases). The source is a donor at least 50 years old with non-small cell lung cancer. The CDR3: CASSRGMNTEAFF. In nucleotides, the CDR3 is TGTGCCAGCAGTCGGGGGATGAACACTGAAGCTTTCTTT.